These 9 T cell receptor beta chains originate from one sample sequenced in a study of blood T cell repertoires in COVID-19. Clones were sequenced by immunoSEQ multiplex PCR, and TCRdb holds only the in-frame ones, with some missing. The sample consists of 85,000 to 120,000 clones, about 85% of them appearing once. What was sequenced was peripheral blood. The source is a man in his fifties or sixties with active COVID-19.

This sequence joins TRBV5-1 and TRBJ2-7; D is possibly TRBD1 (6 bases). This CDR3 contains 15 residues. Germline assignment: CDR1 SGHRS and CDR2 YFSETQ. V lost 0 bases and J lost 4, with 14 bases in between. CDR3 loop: CASSLAGAGGYEQYF. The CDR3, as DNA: TGCGCCAGCAGCTTGGCAGGGGCCGGAGGTTACGAGCAGTACTTC.

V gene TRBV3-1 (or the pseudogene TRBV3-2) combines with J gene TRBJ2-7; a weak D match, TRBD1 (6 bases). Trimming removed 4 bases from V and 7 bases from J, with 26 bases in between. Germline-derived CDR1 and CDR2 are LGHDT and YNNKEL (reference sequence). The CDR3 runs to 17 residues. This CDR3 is CASSLNRLKTGPLEQYF. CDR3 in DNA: TGTGCCAGCAGCCTAAATCGATTAAAGACAGGCCCCCTGGAGCAGTACTTC.

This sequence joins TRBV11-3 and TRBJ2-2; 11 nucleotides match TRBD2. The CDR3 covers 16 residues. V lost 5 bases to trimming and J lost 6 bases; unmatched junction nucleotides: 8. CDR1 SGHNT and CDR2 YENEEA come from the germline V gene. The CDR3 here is CASSLYSGGGAGELFF. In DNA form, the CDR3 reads TGTGCCAGCAGCCTCTATAGCGGGGGGGGCGCCGGGGAGCTGTTTTTT.

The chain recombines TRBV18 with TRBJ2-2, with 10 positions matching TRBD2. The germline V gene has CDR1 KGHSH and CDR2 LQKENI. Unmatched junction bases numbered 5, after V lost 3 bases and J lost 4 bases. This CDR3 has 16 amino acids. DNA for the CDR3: TGTGCCAGCTCACCTAGACGGACTAGCGGCACCGGGGAGCTGTTTTTT. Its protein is CASSPRRTSGTGELFF.

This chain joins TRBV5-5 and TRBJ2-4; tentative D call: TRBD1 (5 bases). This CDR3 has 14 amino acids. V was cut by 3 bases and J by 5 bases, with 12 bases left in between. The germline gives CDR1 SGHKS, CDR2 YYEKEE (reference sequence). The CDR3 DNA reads TGTGCCAGCAGCTACCGGACATCTGAAAACATTCAGTACTTC. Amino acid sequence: CASSYRTSENIQYF.

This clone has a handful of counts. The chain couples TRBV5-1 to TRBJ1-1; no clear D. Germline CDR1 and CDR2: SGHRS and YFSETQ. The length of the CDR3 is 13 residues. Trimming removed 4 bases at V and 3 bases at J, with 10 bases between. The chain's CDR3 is CASSHNGDTEAFF. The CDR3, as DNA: TGCGCCAGCAGCCACAACGGGGACACTGAAGCTTTCTTT.

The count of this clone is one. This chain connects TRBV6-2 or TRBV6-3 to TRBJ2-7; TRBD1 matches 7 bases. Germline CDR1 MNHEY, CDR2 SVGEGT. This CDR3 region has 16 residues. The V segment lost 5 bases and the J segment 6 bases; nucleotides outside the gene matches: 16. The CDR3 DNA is TGTGCCAGCAGTCACCAGGGACAGAAGGGTGCCTTCGAGCAGTACTTC. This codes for CASSHQGQKGAFEQYF.

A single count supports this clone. The CDR3: CASSLRTSGGSRETQYF. The CDR3 coding sequence is TGCGCCAGCAGCCTACGGACTAGCGGGGGTTCCAGAGAGACCCAGTACTTC. The chain employs TRBV4-1 and TRBJ2-5; TRBD2 agrees at 13 bases. J gave up 4 bases and V 4 bases, and 9 bases lay outside the gene matches. CDR3 length: 17 amino acids. CDR1 is MGHRA, CDR2 YSYEKL, per germline.

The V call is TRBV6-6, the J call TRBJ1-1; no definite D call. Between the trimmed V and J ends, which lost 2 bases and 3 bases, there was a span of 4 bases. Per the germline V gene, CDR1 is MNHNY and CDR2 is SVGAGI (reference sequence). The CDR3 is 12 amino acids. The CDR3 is CASSYGHTEAFF. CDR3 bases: TGTGCCAGCAGTTACGGGCACACTGAAGCTTTCTTT.